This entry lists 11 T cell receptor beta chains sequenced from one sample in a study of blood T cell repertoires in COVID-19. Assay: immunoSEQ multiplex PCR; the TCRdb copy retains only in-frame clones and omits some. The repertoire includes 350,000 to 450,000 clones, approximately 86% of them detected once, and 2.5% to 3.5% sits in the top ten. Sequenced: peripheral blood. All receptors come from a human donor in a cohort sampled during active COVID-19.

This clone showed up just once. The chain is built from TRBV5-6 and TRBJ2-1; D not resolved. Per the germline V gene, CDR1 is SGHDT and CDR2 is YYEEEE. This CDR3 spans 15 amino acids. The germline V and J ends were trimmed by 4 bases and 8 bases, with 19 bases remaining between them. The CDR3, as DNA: TGTGCCAGCAGCCGTATAGTTCGAGCCAATGATGAGCAGTTCTTC. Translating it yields CASSRIVRANDEQFF.

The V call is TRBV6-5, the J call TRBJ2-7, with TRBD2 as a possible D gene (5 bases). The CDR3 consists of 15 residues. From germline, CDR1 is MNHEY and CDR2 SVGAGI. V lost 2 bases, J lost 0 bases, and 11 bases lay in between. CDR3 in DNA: TGTGCCAGCAGTTACGGGTTCGAGGGCTCCTACGAGCAGTACTTC. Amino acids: CASSYGFEGSYEQYF.

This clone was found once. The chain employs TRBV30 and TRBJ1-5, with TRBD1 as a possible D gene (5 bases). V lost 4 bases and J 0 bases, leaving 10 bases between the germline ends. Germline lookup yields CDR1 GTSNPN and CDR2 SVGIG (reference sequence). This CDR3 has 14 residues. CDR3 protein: CAWKAGDSNQPQHF. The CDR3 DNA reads TGTGCCTGGAAGGCGGGGGATAGCAATCAGCCCCAGCATTTT.

The DNA of the CDR3 is TGTGCCAGCAGCCGACGGGACGACCTCGGACTAGCGGCCTACAATGAGCAGTTCTTC. Translation: CASSRRDDLGLAAYNEQFF. The chain employs TRBV3-1 (or the pseudogene TRBV3-2) and TRBJ2-1; 10 positions agree with TRBD2. From germline, CDR1 is LGHDT and CDR2 YNNKEL (reference sequence). This CDR3 contains 19 residues. Unmatched junction bases numbered 14, after V lost 4 bases and J lost 2 bases.

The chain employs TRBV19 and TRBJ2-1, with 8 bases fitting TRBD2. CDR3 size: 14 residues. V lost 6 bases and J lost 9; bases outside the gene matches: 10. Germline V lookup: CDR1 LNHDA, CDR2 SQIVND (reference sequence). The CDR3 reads CASRGLAGGGEQFF. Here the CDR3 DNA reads TGTGCCAGTAGAGGTCTAGCGGGCGGGGGTGAGCAGTTCTTC.

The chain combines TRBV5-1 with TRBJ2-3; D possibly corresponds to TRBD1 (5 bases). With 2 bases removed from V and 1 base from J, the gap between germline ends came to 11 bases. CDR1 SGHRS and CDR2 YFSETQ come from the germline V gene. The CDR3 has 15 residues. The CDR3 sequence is CASSFSGYRTDTQYF. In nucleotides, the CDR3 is TGCGCCAGCAGCTTTTCAGGGTATCGCACAGATACGCAGTATTTT. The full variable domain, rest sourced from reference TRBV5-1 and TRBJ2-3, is KAGVTQTPRYLIKTRGQQVTLSCSPISGHRSVSWYQQTPGQGLQFLFEYFSETQRNKGNFPGRFSGRQFSNSRSEMNVSTLELGDSALYLCASSFSGYRTDTQYFGPGTRLTVL.

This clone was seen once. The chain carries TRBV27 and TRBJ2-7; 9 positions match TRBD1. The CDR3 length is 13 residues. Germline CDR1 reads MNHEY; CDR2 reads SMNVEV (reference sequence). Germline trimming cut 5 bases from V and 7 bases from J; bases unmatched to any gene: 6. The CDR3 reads CASSLQGAGEQYF. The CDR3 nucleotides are TGTGCCAGCAGTCTACAGGGGGCGGGGGAGCAGTACTTC.

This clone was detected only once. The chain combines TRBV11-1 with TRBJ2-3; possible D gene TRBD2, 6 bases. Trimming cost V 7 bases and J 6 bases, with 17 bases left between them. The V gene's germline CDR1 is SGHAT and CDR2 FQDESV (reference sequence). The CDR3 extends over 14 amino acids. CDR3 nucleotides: TGTGCCAGCACCTTGCGGCGGACTACCGATACGCAGTATTTT. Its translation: CASTLRRTTDTQYF. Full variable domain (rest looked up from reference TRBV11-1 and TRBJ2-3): EAEVAQSPRYKITEKSQAVAFWCDPISGHATLYWYRQILGQGPELLVQFQDESVVDDSQLPKDRFSAERLKGVDSTLKIQPAELGDSAMYLCASTLRRTTDTQYFGPGTRLTVL.

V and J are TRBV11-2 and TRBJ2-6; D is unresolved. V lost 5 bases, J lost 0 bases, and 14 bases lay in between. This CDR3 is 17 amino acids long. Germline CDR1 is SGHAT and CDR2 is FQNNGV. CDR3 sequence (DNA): TGTGCCAGCAGCCCACTTCCTCGCTCCTCTGGGGCCAACGTCCTGACTTTC. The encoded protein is CASSPLPRSSGANVLTF.

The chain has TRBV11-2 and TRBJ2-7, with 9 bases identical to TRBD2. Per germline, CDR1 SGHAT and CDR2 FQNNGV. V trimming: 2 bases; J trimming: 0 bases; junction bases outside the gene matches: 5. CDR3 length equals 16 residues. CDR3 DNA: TGTGCCAGCAGCTTACGCGGGAGGGCCCTCTCCTACGAGCAGTACTTC. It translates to CASSLRGRALSYEQYF.

DNA of the CDR3: TGTGCCAGTAGTATTGGTTGGGGGGGGCGCTTGGGACAGCCCCAGCATTTT. Encoded protein: CASSIGWGGRLGQPQHF. The chain combines TRBV19 with TRBJ1-5, with a possible D match to TRBD1 (6 bases). The CDR3 is 17 residues long. With 3 bases removed from V and 7 bases from J, the gap between germline ends came to 22 bases. Germline V gene sequence: CDR1 LNHDA, CDR2 SQIVND (reference sequence).